This record covers a single TCR beta chain. Its antigen is as yet unknown. One junction end disagrees with the germline gene, perhaps due to a read error. Using its own MiXCR run on the reads, TCRdb lists one record per CDR3 protein. The table lists 150,000 to 200,000 distinct CDR3 sequences, under 15% of them singletons. Germline V CDR1 and CDR2: SGHTA, FQGNSA. The CDR3 is 12 amino acids. These data are taken from a study of T cell repertoires in cytomegalovirus infection. Whole-study context: Indications of both CMV infection and matching HLA type were provided by public TCR beta signatures.

Study-level results: CMV carriers with the relevant HLA were identified by cumulative public TCR beta family frequency. The study found HLA-C-restricted CMV-specific TCR beta clonotypes dominating the ex vivo response.

The sequence derives from a human donor in good health (CMV status not recorded). Some clones in this sample may be carry-over from other donors' samples. Sequencing was done on a sample of PBMCs. The gene calls are TRBV7-2 and TRBJ2-5; tentatively, D is TRBD2 (6 bases). The CDR3 DNA sequence: TGTGCCAGCAGCAGCCCTCCGGGACTTCCCTCCTTC. Encoded protein: CASSSPPGLPSF. Looking up the rest from reference TRBV7-2 and TRBJ2-5 gives the full variable domain: GAGVSQSPSNKVTEKGKDVELRCDPISGHTALYWYRQSLGQGLEFLIYFQGNSAPDKSGLPSDRFSAERTGGSVSTLTIQRTQQEDSAVYLCASSSPPGLPSFGPGTRLLVL.